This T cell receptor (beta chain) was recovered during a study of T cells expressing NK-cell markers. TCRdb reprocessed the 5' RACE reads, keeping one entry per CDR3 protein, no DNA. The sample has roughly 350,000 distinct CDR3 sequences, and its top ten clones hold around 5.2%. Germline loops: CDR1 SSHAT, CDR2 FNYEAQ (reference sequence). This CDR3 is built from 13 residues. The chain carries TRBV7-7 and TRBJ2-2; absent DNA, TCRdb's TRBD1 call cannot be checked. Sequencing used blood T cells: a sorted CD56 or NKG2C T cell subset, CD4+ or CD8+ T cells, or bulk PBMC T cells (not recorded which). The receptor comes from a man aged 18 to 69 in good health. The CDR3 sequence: CALGDRNTGELFF.